This is a list of T cell receptor beta chains from one sample in a study of T cells in Graves' hyperthyroidism and ophthalmopathy. TCRdb analysed the multiplex PCR reads with MiXCR anew, one entry per CDR3 protein. The sample holds hundreds of thousands of distinct CDR3 sequences, roughly 17% seen once. The sequenced material came from blood. The receptors were gathered from a woman younger than 45 with Graves' hyperthyroidism. Each CDR3 is given with its conserved first and last residue. The order of the fields is clone size, J gene, V gene, D gene, CDR3 DNA, CDR3 protein. D genes are given only for firm matches. Rows give clone size only sometimes, using once, few, many, or a class for an expanded clone.

>many|TRBJ1-1|TRBV29-1|.
TGCAGCGTTGCGGGCCAGGGGACTGAAGCTTTCTTT
CSVAGQGTEAFF
>.|TRBJ2-6|TRBV7-9|TRBD1
TGTGCCAGCAGTCTTGCCCGGGACAGTGCCCTCTCTGGGGCCAACGTCCTGACTTTC
CASSLARDSALSGANVLTF
>many|TRBJ2-7|TRBV7-9|TRBD2
TGTGCCAGCAGCTTAGTTGGTGGACTAGCAACCTACGAGCAGTACTTC
CASSLVGGLATYEQYF
>many|TRBJ1-5|TRBV24-1|.
TGTGCCACCAGTGCCCGATCCGAGGGCAATCAGCCCCAGCATTTT
CATSARSEGNQPQHF
>many|TRBJ2-2|TRBV29-1|.
TGCAGCGTTGTACAGGGCTTCAACGGGGAGCTGTTTTTT
CSVVQGFNGELFF
>many|TRBJ2-2|TRBV28|TRBD2
TGTGCCAGCAGTTCGGGACTAGCCTCCAACGAGCTGTTTTTT
CASSSGLASNELFF
>once|TRBJ1-2|TRBV24-1|.
TGTGCCACCAGTGATGGAATCCGGAACTATGGCTACACCTTC
CATSDGIRNYGYTF
>.|TRBJ2-7|TRBV6-2/TRBV6-3|TRBD1
TGTGCCAGCAGTAAGACAGGGGGAAACTACGAGCAGTACTTC
CASSKTGGNYEQYF
>many|TRBJ1-2|TRBV20-1|TRBD1
TGCAGTGCCCTACAGGGGGCGCGGTATGGCTACACCTTC
CSALQGARYGYTF
>many|TRBJ1-5|TRBV12-3/TRBV12-4|.
TGTGCCAGCAGTTCGCCGGGACCGGGCAATCAGCCCCAGCATTTT
CASSSPGPGNQPQHF
>.|TRBJ1-5|TRBV15|.
TGTGCCACCAGCAATGAGTATAGCGGGGCCCAGCATTTT
CATSNEYSGAQHF
>.|TRBJ1-2|TRBV5-1|.
TGCGCCAGCAGCTTGGAGGCGGGGGAGGATGGCTACACCTTC
CASSLEAGEDGYTF
>many|TRBJ1-5|TRBV5-1|.
TGCGCCAGCAGCTTGGAACCCAATCAGCCCCAGCATTTT
CASSLEPNQPQHF
>.|TRBJ2-1|TRBV6-2/TRBV6-3|TRBD2
TGTGCCAGCAGCCGAACCTCAGGACTAGCGGGAGCGGGTGAGCAGTTCTTC
CASSRTSGLAGAGEQFF
>few|TRBJ1-1|TRBV5-6|.
TGTGCCAGCAGCTTGGCCGGGTTAAGAGCTTTCTTT
CASSLAGLRAFF
>few|TRBJ2-7|TRBV28|TRBD2
TGTGCCAGCAGTTCAGGTGTAGGTAGGCGCGGGAGCACCTACGAGCAGTACTTC
CASSSGVGRRGSTYEQYF
>many|TRBJ2-1|TRBV29-1|.
TGCAGCGTTGTCCCCCAGCGGTCCAATGAGCAGTTCTTC
CSVVPQRSNEQFF
>few|TRBJ2-5|TRBV10-3|.
TGTGCCATCAGTGAGTCGAAAGGGAAAGAGACCCAGTACTTC
CAISESKGKETQYF
>few|TRBJ1-3|TRBV2|TRBD1
TGTGCCAGCAAGGGGACAGGGGCTGGAAACACCATATATTTT
CASKGTGAGNTIYF
>.|TRBJ1-5|TRBV6-4|.
TGTGCCAGCAGTGACATCCCCCTGCGGCCCCAGCATTTT
CASSDIPLRPQHF
>many|TRBJ2-1|TRBV9|.
TGTGCCAGCAGCTCCCGGGACTGGATATACAATGAGCAGTTCTTC
CASSSRDWIYNEQFF
>.|TRBJ2-7|TRBV24-1|.
TGTGCCACCAGCGCTACCGGGCCCCAAGCCTACGAGCAGTACTTC
CATSATGPQAYEQYF